One and the same sample provided the 30 T cell receptor beta chains below, sequenced in a study of breast tumors, draining lymph nodes, adjacent tissues. TCRdb redid the calling of the multiplex PCR reads with MiXCR, one entry per CDR3 protein. The data show around 15,000 distinct CDR3 sequences, with around half seen just once and 16% held by the top ten. Source material: tumor-adjacent breast tissue. These receptors all come from a female donor with breast cancer. Some clones in this sample may be carry-over from other donors' samples.

The CDR3 DNA follows: TGTGCCAGTAACTGGGGGGTTAATCAGCCCCAGCATTTT. Encoded protein: CASNWGVNQPQHF. The chain employs TRBV19 and TRBJ1-5; the D gene is possibly TRBD1 (5 bases). V dropped 7 bases and J dropped 4 bases, with 11 bases sitting between them. Germline V gene sequence: CDR1 LNHDA, CDR2 SQIVND (reference sequence). The CDR3 is made up of 13 amino acids.

About this clonotype itself: The junction does not match germline at one end; this may be a read error. The chain is built from TRBV6-5 and TRBJ1-2, with D possibly matching TRBD1 (5 bases). The CDR3 is 14 residues long. Germline V gives CDR1 MNHEY, CDR2 SVGAGI. CDR3: CASSRESLGYGCTF. The CDR3 region has the DNA TGTGCCAGCAGCAGGGAAAGTTTGGGGTATGGCTGCACCTTC.

About this clonotype itself: At one of its ends the junction is not consistent with the germline gene, which may arise from a read error. V and J are TRBV5-1 and TRBJ1-1; 8 nucleotides match TRBD1. This CDR3 has 13 residues. Germline CDR1 and CDR2: SGHRS and YFSETQ. CDR3 sequence: CASTLGQVTEAFF. DNA for the CDR3: TGCGCCAGCACCTTGGGACAGGTCACTGAAGCTTTCTTT.

This clonotype appeared a single time. The chain has TRBV19 and TRBJ1-5; D is ambiguous. Trimming cost V 6 bases and J 5 bases, with 8 bases left between them. The germline V gene encodes CDR1 LNHDA and CDR2 SQIVND (reference sequence). CDR3 length: 12 residues. The DNA of the CDR3 is TGTGCCAGTAGGGCAGGAGATCAGCCCCAGCATTTT. The encoded protein is CASRAGDQPQHF.

By proportion, this clonotype is medium-sized. The chain links TRBV14 to TRBJ1-2; D is unclear. In germline, CDR1 is SGHDN, CDR2 FVKESK. Deletions cut 2 bases from V and 4 bases from J, with 11 bases between. The CDR3 runs to 14 residues. The CDR3 sequence is CASSQRQWSYGYTF. In DNA, the CDR3 is TGTGCCAGCAGCCAACGGCAATGGAGCTATGGCTACACCTTC.

This clonotype has only a few counts. The chain joins TRBV29-1 to TRBJ2-7; no clear D. CDR3 size: 10 residues. V was clipped by 5 bases and J by 3 bases, with 5 bases between them. Germline lookup yields CDR1 SQVTM and CDR2 ANQGSEA. In nucleotides, the CDR3 is TGCAGCGTTAGGAGCTACGAGCAGTACGTC. Translating gives CSVRSYEQYV.

The chain combines TRBV15 with TRBJ2-3; D gene uncertain. Germline lookup yields CDR1 LNHNV and CDR2 YYDKDF (reference sequence). V was pared by 0 bases and J by 3 bases, with 4 bases between. The CDR3 runs to 13 residues. CDR3 nucleotide sequence: TGTGCCACCAGCAGAGAAACAACAGATACGCAGTATTTT. Protein product: CATSRETTDTQYF.

This clonotype has a count of ten or more. This may be a read error: a much more frequent sequence differs by one nucleotide. J is TRBJ1-2 and V is TRBV5-6, with 9 bases fitting TRBD1. The CDR3 is made up of 14 amino acids. CDR1 is SGHDT, CDR2 YYEEEE, per germline. The V gene end was trimmed by 3 bases and the J gene end by 3 bases; junction bases not matched to a gene: 3. The CDR3, as DNA: TGTGCCAGCAGCTGGGACAGGGCTGACTATGGCTACACCTTC. Protein: CASSWDRADYGYTF.

The rearrangement joins TRBV7-9 to TRBJ2-7; D is unclear. CDR3 length: 15 residues. V gave up 1 base and J gave up 6 bases, with 16 bases separating them. CDR1 SEHNR and CDR2 FQNEAQ come from the germline V gene (reference sequence). The CDR3 here is CASSLGTSSICEQYF. CDR3 DNA: TGTGCCAGCAGCTTAGGGACCAGCTCTATTTGCGAGCAGTACTTC.

This chain uses TRBV6-6 with TRBJ1-5; the D is unclear. The CDR3 length is 13 residues. Trimming cost V 5 bases and J 7 bases, with 12 bases left between them. Germline V gene sequence: CDR1 MNHNY, CDR2 SVGAGI (reference sequence). CDR3 region: CASSESMGQPQHF. In DNA form, the CDR3 reads TGTGCCAGCAGTGAATCGATGGGACAGCCCCAGCATTTT.

The sample holds a few counts of this clonotype. The rearrangement uses TRBV6-2 or TRBV6-3 and TRBJ2-2; D is perhaps TRBD1 (6 bases). With 6 bases removed from V and 5 bases from J, the gap between germline ends came to 10 bases. The length of the CDR3 is 13 residues. CDR1 and CDR2 from the germline V gene are MNHEY and SVGEGT. CDR3 residues: CASRDRETGELFF. The CDR3 DNA reads TGTGCCAGCAGGGACAGAGAAACCGGGGAGCTGTTTTTT.

The V and J genes are TRBV19 and TRBJ1-5, with 8 bases lining up with TRBD1. Germline V gene lookup returns CDR1 LNHDA and CDR2 SQIVND (reference sequence). The trim removed 6 bases at V and 9 bases at J, leaving 10 bases unmatched. The CDR3 loop spans 14 amino acids. CDR3 region: CASSLGQDLGPQHF. CDR3 nucleotide sequence: TGTGCCAGTAGCCTGGGACAGGACCTCGGGCCCCAGCATTTT.

The V gene is TRBV7-2, the J gene TRBJ2-3; D gene unclear. Germline assignment: CDR1 SGHTA and CDR2 FQGNSA. The CDR3 consists of 15 residues. The V end was cut by 2 bases, the J end by 0 bases, with 9 bases between. For the CDR3, the DNA is TGTGCCAGCAGCTTACCGCATCCTAGCACAGATACGCAGTATTTT. This codes for CASSLPHPSTDTQYF.

The chain has TRBV20-1 and TRBJ2-3; 8 bases line up with TRBD2. V was pared by 2 bases and J by 4 bases, with 17 bases of the junction left unmatched. This CDR3 has 18 amino acids. Germline CDR1 reads DFQATT; CDR2 reads SNEGSKA (reference sequence). The CDR3 region has the DNA TGCAGTGCTAGATCTTCACTGACTAGCGCGATGAGCGCAGATACGCAGTATTTT. It encodes CSARSSLTSAMSADTQYF.

This chain joins TRBV29-1 and TRBJ2-1; D could derive from TRBD1 or TRBD2 (5 bases each). There are 12 residues in the CDR3. Trimming took 1 base from V and 8 from J, leaving 9 bases between them. Germline CDR1 is SQVTM and CDR2 is ANQGSEA. CDR3 amino acids: CSVEGGYYEQFF. CDR3 coding DNA: TGCAGCGTTGAAGGGGGGTATTATGAGCAGTTCTTC.

As for this clonotype: The junction departs from the called germline gene at one end, perhaps through a read error. V and J are TRBV7-9 and TRBJ2-3; a possible D gene is TRBD1 (6 bases). Per the germline V gene, CDR1 is SEHNR and CDR2 is FQNEAQ (reference sequence). The CDR3 is 17 residues long. CDR3 sequence: CASSGSGASGLTDPQYF. DNA of the CDR3: TGTGCCAGCAGCGGGTCAGGGGCCAGCGGTTTAACAGATCCGCAGTATTTT. Looking up the rest from reference TRBV7-9 and TRBJ2-3 gives the full variable domain: DTGVSQNPRHKITKRGQNVTFRCDPISEHNRLYWYRQTLGQGPEFLTYFQNEAQLEKSRLLSDRFSAERPKGSFSTLEIQRTEQGDSAMYLCASSGSGASGLTDPQYFGPGTRLTVL.

This chain uses TRBV11-2 with TRBJ2-5; TRBD1 is a possible D gene (6 bases). Trimming removed 5 bases at V and 7 bases at J, with 17 bases between. Germline CDR1 reads SGHAT; CDR2 reads FQNNGV. CDR3 size: 14 residues. In nucleotides, the CDR3 is TGTGCCAGCAGCAAGCTTTCAGGGGTGGGGACCCAGTACTTC. It encodes CASSKLSGVGTQYF. Full variable domain (rest looked up from reference TRBV11-2 and TRBJ2-5): EAGVAQSPRYKIIEKRQSVAFWCNPISGHATLYWYQQILGQGPKLLIQFQNNGVVDDSQLPKDRFSAERLKGVDSTLKIQPAKLEDSAVYLCASSKLSGVGTQYFGPGTRLLVL.

The chain joins TRBV9 to TRBJ1-4, with D possibly being TRBD1 (5 bases). The CDR3 runs 15 residues. V dropped 2 bases and J dropped 3 bases, with 11 bases sitting between them. The germline CDR1 and CDR2 sequences are SGDLS and YYNGEE. The CDR3 sequence is CASSVRGNANEKLFF. The CDR3 DNA is TGTGCCAGCAGCGTCCGGGGGAACGCTAATGAAAAACTGTTTTTT.

In this sample, this clonotype turned up many times. The chain recombines TRBV7-9 with TRBJ1-1; D not resolved. The CDR3 runs 13 residues. V gave up 2 bases and J gave up 3 bases, with 7 bases separating them. Per germline, CDR1 SEHNR and CDR2 FQNEAQ (reference sequence). CDR3 coding DNA: TGTGCCAGCAGCTTACAGAGGGACACTGAAGCTTTCTTT. This sequence encodes CASSLQRDTEAFF.

A word on this clonotype: A much larger clone lies one base from this, so it may be a read error. The genes are TRBV6-2 or TRBV6-3 and TRBJ2-3; D is unclear. Germline V gene sequence: CDR1 MNHEY, CDR2 SVGEGT. This CDR3 comprises 12 residues. The CDR3 spells CASSLSIDTQYF. DNA of the CDR3: TGTGCCAGCAGCCTCAGCATAGATACGCAGTATTTT.

V gene TRBV6-1 combines with J gene TRBJ1-1; TRBD1 might be the D (6 bases). The V end lost 7 bases, the J end lost 5 bases, and 23 bases lay between the germline ends. Germline-derived CDR1 and CDR2 are MNHNS and SASEGT. The length of the CDR3 is 16 residues. The CDR3 nucleotides are TGTGCCAGCATCCTTACGTCGGGCAGACAGGCTACTGAAGCTTTCTTT. This gives the protein CASILTSGRQATEAFF.

This clonotype was observed many times. The chain combines TRBV29-1 with TRBJ1-2; 7 nucleotides align to TRBD1. The CDR3 runs to 16 residues. J was trimmed by 1 base and V by 4 bases; bases with no gene match: 12. Germline CDR1 SQVTM, CDR2 ANQGSEA. The CDR3 spells CSVGRGTARNNYGYTF. The CDR3 bases are TGCAGCGTTGGAAGAGGGACAGCCAGAAATAACTATGGCTACACCTTC.

The V and J genes are TRBV7-3 and TRBJ2-2; 12 nucleotides agree with TRBD2. Germline assignment: CDR1 SGHTA and CDR2 FQGTGA. This CDR3 spans 16 amino acids. Trimming removed 3 bases from V and 6 bases from J; junction bases left unmatched: 5. The CDR3 protein is CASSLTSGRFSGELFF. Here the CDR3 DNA reads TGTGCCAGCAGCTTGACTAGCGGGAGATTCTCCGGGGAGCTGTTTTTT.

The rearrangement joins TRBV7-8 to TRBJ2-1; D tentatively fits TRBD1 or TRBD2 (7 bases each). V gave up 5 bases and J gave up 8 bases, with 13 bases separating them. CDR1 and CDR2 (germline): SGHVS, FQNEAQ. The CDR3 is made up of 13 amino acids. The CDR3 sequence: CASSARGGDEQFF. The CDR3 DNA sequence: TGTGCCAGCAGCGCCAGGGGGGGCGATGAGCAGTTCTTC.

The CDR3 nucleotides read TGTGCCAGCAGCGTAGTCGGGAATAATGGCTACACCTTC. Amino acid sequence: CASSVVGNNGYTF. The chain uses TRBV9 and TRBJ1-2, with D hard to call. The CDR3 sequence is 13 residues long. Germline-derived CDR1 and CDR2 are SGDLS and YYNGEE. Trimming cost V 0 bases and J 6 bases, with 9 bases left between them.

This clonotype was recorded many times. V usage is TRBV11-2 and J usage is TRBJ2-3; weak D call: TRBD2 (5 bases). The CDR3 is 13 amino acids. Germline CDR1 is SGHAT and CDR2 is FQNNGV. V was clipped by 1 base and J by 5 bases, with 7 bases between them. The CDR3 DNA sequence: TGTGCCAGCAGCTTAGGAGGGCTAGATACGCAGTATTTT. Translation: CASSLGGLDTQYF. Together with reference TRBV11-2 and TRBJ2-3, the CDR3 gives the full variable domain: EAGVAQSPRYKIIEKRQSVAFWCNPISGHATLYWYQQILGQGPKLLIQFQNNGVVDDSQLPKDRFSAERLKGVDSTLKIQPAKLEDSAVYLCASSLGGLDTQYFGPGTRLTVL.

This clonotype was observed a single time. This chain connects TRBV15 to TRBJ1-5; D may be TRBD1 (6 bases). This CDR3 spans 15 amino acids. The V gene's germline CDR1 is LNHNV and CDR2 YYDKDF (reference sequence). V was shortened by 4 bases and J by 3 bases, with 13 bases between the two germline ends. The DNA for the CDR3 is TGTGCCACCAGCAAGTTGGGGGGCAACAATCAGCCCCAGCATTTT. Its translation is CATSKLGGNNQPQHF. Using reference TRBV15 and TRBJ1-5 for the parts outside the CDR3, the full variable domain is DAMVIQNPRYQVTQFGKPVTLSCSQTLNHNVMYWYQQKSSQAPKLLFHYYDKDFNNEADTPDNFQSRRPNTSFCFLDIRSPGLGDTAMYLCATSKLGGNNQPQHFGDGTRLSIL.

In its sample, this clonotype was seen a few times. This chain links TRBV7-9 with TRBJ2-7; 14 bases map to TRBD2. J gave up 1 base and V 5 bases, and 4 bases lay outside the gene matches. The CDR3 is 16 residues long. The germline V gene encodes CDR1 SEHNR and CDR2 FQNEAQ (reference sequence). The CDR3 DNA follows: TGTGCCAGCAGCGGGACTAGCGGGAGTCCTTCCTACGAGCAGTACTTC. It yields the protein CASSGTSGSPSYEQYF.

This clonotype was counted many times. Written as DNA, the CDR3 is TGTGCCAGCAGCTCCGTAAGCGGGAGTCAGAACACCGGGGAGCTGTTTTTT. Residues: CASSSVSGSQNTGELFF. The rearrangement joins TRBV7-2 to TRBJ2-2; the match to TRBD2 covers 8 bases. The CDR3 has 17 residues. Germline trimming cut 4 bases from V and 1 base from J; bases unmatched to any gene: 8. Germline CDR1 and CDR2: SGHTA and FQGNSA.

The CDR3 DNA sequence: TGCAGTGCTAGGCCTCCGGGACTAGCGGGGTGGGATGAGCAGTACTTC. This encodes CSARPPGLAGWDEQYF. This sequence joins TRBV20-1 and TRBJ2-7, with 13 bases that match TRBD2. With 3 bases clipped from V and 7 bases from J, the junction kept 12 bases outside the gene matches. Germline loops: CDR1 DFQATT, CDR2 SNEGSKA (reference sequence). The CDR3 covers 16 residues.